The sequence of this T cell receptor (beta chain) was determined in a study of cytomegalovirus exposure and HLA in healthy donors. Study-wide results and caveats: Follow-up analysis seemed to connect common viral pathogens with several of the most significant clusters identified. Other equally common chains were less clonally expanded than HLA-associated TCR beta chains, a later analysis showed. TCR beta sequences reportedly predicted most subjects' HLA-A and HLA-B alleles accurately. The listing of roughly 160 TCR beta chains classed them as cytomegalovirus-associated.

Use of 60 Vbeta and 13 Jbeta primers characterized the PCR. The table came from immunoSEQ multiplex PCR; TCRdb's copy has only in-frame clones and leaves some out. The table has 100,000 or so clones, 75% seen once; the top ten hold 10%. J lost 9 bases, V lost 4 bases, and 17 bases had no gene match. Germline V lookup: CDR1 SGDLS, CDR2 YYNGEE. CDR3 length: 16 residues. Remarks on this clone: What it recognizes is unknown.

The chain joins TRBV9 to TRBJ2-5, with 8 bases identical to TRBD1. Sequencing input: PBMCs. The clonotype comes from a man aged 45-60 years in good health and CMV-seronegative. CDR3 region: CASSPRQGRTWGAQYF. In DNA, the CDR3 is TGTGCCAGCAGCCCCCGACAGGGGAGGACCTGGGGGGCCCAGTACTTC. The whole variable domain, filled in from reference TRBV9 and TRBJ2-5, reads DSGVTQTPKHLITATGQRVTLRCSPRSGDLSVYWYQQSLDQGLQFLIQYYNGEERAKGNILERFSAQQFPDLHSELNLSSLELGDSALYFCASSPRQGRTWGAQYFGPGTRLLVL.